This T cell receptor (beta chain) was retrieved from a study of blood T cell repertoires in COVID-19. For the study at large: Material from acute and convalescent COVID-19 was sourced from the United States, Italy and Spain. Nucleic acid was either cDNA or gDNA, and it came from T cells, B-cell-depleted T cells, or PBMCs.

The method was immunoSEQ multiplex PCR; TCRdb's version includes in-frame clones alone and lacks a portion of them. The sample holds about 170,000 clones, around 90% seen once. Germline V gene sequence: CDR1 SGHTA, CDR2 FQGTGA. The CDR3 sequence is 13 residues long. V trimming: 4 bases; J trimming: 8 bases; junction bases outside the gene matches: 1. This chain uses TRBV7-3 with TRBJ2-3; 12 nucleotides line up with TRBD2. Sample: peripheral blood. The TCR was taken from a man aged 50-59 years who had recovered from COVID-19. In nucleotides, the CDR3 is TGTGCCAGCAGCTCGACTAGCGGGGGTACGCAGTATTTT. Translating it yields CASSSTSGGTQYF. Supplemented by reference TRBV7-3 and TRBJ2-3, the full variable domain reads GAGVSQTPSNKVTEKGKYVELRCDPISGHTALYWYRQSLGQGPEFLIYFQGTGAADDSGLPNDRFFAVRPEGSVSTLKIQRTERGDSAVYLCASSSTSGGTQYFGPGTRLTVL.